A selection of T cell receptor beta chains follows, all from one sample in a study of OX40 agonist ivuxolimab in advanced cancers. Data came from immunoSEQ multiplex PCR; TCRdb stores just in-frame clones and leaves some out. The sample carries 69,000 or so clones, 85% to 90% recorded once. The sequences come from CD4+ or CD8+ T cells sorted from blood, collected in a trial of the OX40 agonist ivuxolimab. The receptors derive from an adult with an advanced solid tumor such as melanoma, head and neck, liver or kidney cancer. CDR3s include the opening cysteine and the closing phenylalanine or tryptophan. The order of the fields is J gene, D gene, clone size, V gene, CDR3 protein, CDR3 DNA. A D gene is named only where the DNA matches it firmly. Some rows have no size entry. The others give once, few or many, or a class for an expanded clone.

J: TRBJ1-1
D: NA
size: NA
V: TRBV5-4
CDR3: CASSLVGTAEAFF
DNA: TGTGCCAGCAGCTTGGTGGGGACTGCTGAAGCTTTCTTT

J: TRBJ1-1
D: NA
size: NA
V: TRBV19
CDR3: CASSVYMLGNTEAFF
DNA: TGTGCCAGTTCAGTATATATGCTTGGAAACACTGAAGCTTTCTTT

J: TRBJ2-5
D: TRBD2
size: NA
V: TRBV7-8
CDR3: CASSKTSGIQETQYF
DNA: TGTGCCAGCAGTAAAACTAGCGGCATTCAAGAGACCCAGTACTTC

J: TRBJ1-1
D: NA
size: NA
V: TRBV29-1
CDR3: CSVEERRGLNTEAFF
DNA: TGCAGCGTTGAAGAGCGAAGAGGTCTGAACACTGAAGCTTTCTTT

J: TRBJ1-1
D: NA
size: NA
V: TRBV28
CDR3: CASSPQTEWAEAFF
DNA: TGTGCCAGCAGTCCCCAGACAGAATGGGCTGAAGCTTTCTTT

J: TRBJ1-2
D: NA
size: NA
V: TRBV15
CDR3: CATSRDQGGYTF
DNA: TGTGCCACCAGCAGAGATCAGGGAGGCTACACCTTC

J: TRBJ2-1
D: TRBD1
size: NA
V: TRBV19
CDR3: CASTWDRDYNEQFF
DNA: TGTGCCAGTACTTGGGACAGGGACTACAATGAGCAGTTCTTC

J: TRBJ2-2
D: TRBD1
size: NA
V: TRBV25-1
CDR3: CASSFYSTGGTGELFF
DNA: TGTGCCAGCAGCTTTTACTCGACAGGGGGCACCGGGGAGCTGTTTTTT

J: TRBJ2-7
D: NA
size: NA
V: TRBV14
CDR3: CASSHYPTSSVRVPYEQYF
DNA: TGTGCCAGCAGCCACTATCCGACGTCCTCTGTTAGGGTGCCCTACGAGCAGTACTTC

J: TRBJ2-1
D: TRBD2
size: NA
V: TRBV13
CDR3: CASSLAGGTANEQFF
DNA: TGTGCCAGCAGCTTAGCGGGGGGTACAGCCAATGAGCAGTTCTTC

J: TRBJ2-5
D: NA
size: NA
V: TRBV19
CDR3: CASSIVTGRETQYF
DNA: TGTGCCAGTAGTATAGTCACAGGGCGAGAGACCCAGTACTTC

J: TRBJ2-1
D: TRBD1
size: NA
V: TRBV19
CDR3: CASKPGWTGVNEQFF
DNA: TGTGCCAGTAAACCCGGCTGGACAGGGGTCAATGAGCAGTTCTTC

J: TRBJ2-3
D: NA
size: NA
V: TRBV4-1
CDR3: CASSLSWGTDTQYF
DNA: TGCGCCAGCAGCCTCTCGTGGGGCACAGATACGCAGTATTTT

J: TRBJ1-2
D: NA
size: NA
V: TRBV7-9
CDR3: CASSFGSNGYTF
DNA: TGTGCCAGCAGCTTTGGTTCAAATGGCTACACCTTC

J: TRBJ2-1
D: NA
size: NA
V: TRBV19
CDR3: CASSIGPIYNEQFF
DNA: TGTGCCAGTAGTATTGGACCTATCTACAATGAGCAGTTCTTC

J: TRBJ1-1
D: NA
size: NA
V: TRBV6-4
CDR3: CASSDNQGRGTEAFF
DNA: TGTGCCAGCAGTGACAACCAGGGAAGAGGGACTGAAGCTTTCTTT

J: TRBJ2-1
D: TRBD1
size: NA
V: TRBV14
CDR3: CASSQTGVSNNEQFF
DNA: TGTGCCAGCAGTCAGACAGGGGTATCCAACAATGAGCAGTTCTTC

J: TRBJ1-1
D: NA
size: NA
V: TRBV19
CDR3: CASSIAWGMNTEAFF
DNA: TGTGCCAGTAGTATAGCGTGGGGCATGAACACTGAAGCTTTCTTT

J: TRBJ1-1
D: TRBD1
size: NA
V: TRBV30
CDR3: CAWSVGQGATEAFF
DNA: TGTGCCTGGAGTGTCGGGCAGGGGGCAACTGAAGCTTTCTTT

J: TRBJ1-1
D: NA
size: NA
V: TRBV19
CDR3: CASSIRRGGTPRDLWYTEAFF
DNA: TGTGCCAGTAGTATACGAAGAGGGGGAACGCCCCGAGATTTGTGGTACACTGAAGCTTTCTTT

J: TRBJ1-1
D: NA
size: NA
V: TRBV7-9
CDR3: CASSLAGGGDTEAFF
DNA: TGTGCCAGCAGCTTAGCAGGGGGAGGCGACACTGAAGCTTTCTTT

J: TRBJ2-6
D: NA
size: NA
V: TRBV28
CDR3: CASSFGAGANVLTF
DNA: TGTGCCAGCAGTTTCGGGGCTGGGGCCAACGTCCTGACTTTC

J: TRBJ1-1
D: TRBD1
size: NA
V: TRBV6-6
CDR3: CATDRDRGHEAFF
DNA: TGTGCCACAGACCGGGACAGAGGACATGAAGCTTTCTTT

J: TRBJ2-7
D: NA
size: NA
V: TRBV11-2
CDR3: CASSAFYEQYF
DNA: TGTGCCAGCAGCGCATTCTACGAGCAGTACTTC

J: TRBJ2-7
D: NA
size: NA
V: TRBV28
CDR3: CASSFGYEQYF
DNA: TGTGCCAGCAGTTTTGGGTACGAGCAGTACTTC

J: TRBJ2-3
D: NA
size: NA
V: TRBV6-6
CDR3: CASSSQVLDTQYF
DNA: TGTGCCAGCAGTTCCCAGGTCTTGGATACGCAGTATTTT

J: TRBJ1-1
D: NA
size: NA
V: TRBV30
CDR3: CAWSLDYDTEAFF
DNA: TGTGCCTGGAGCCTTGATTATGACACTGAAGCTTTCTTT

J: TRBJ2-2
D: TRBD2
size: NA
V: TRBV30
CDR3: CAWAGGGGTGELFF
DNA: TGTGCCTGGGCCGGTGGGGGGGGCACCGGGGAGCTGTTTTTT

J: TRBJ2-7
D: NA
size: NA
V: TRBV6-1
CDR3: CASSYDEQYF
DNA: TGTGCCAGCAGTTACGACGAGCAGTACTTC

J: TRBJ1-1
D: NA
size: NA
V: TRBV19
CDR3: CASSRGLNTEAFF
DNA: TGTGCCAGTAGCCGGGGGCTGAACACTGAAGCTTTCTTT

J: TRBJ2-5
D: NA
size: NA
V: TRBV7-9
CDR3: CASTNGGAYQETQYF
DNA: TGTGCCAGCACCAATGGGGGAGCATACCAAGAGACCCAGTACTTC

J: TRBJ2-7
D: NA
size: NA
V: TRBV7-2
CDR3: CASSSPIGTYEQYF
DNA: TGTGCCAGCAGCTCCCCCATCGGAACCTACGAGCAGTACTTC

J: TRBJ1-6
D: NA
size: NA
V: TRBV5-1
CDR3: CASSLIGNSPLHF
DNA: TGCGCCAGCAGCTTGATCGGAAATTCACCCCTCCACTTT

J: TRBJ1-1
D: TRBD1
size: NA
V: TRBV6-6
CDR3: CASRDRGRGTEAFF
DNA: TGTGCCAGCAGGGACAGGGGGCGAGGCACTGAAGCTTTCTTT

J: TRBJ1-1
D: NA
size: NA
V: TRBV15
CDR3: CATSRDDGFPEAFF
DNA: TGTGCCACCAGCAGAGATGATGGGTTCCCTGAAGCTTTCTTT

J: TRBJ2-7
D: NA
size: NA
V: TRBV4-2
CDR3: CASSQSGYEQYF
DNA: TGTGCCAGCAGCCAGAGCGGCTACGAGCAGTACTTC

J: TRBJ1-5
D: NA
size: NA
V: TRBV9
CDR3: CASSVGGNSNQPQHF
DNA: TGTGCCAGCAGCGTAGGGGGGAATAGCAATCAGCCCCAGCATTTT

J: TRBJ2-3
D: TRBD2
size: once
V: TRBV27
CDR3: CASSTRLAPSTDTQYF
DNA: TGTGCCAGCAGTACACGACTAGCTCCTAGCACAGATACGCAGTATTTT

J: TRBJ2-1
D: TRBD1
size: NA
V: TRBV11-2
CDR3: CASSEGQGAKNEQFF
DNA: TGTGCCAGCAGCGAAGGACAGGGGGCTAAGAATGAGCAGTTCTTC

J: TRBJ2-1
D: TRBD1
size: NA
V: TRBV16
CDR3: CASSPGQGENEQFF
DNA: TGTGCCAGCAGCCCAGGACAGGGTGAAAATGAGCAGTTCTTC

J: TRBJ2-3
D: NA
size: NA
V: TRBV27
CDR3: CASSFNTDTQYF
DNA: TGTGCCAGCAGTTTTAACACAGATACGCAGTATTTT

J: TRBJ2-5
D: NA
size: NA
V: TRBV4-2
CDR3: CASRGGQSETQYF
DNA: TGTGCCAGCAGGGGAGGACAATCAGAGACCCAGTACTTC

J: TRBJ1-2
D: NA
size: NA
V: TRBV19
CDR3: CASSHAPRGGDNYGYTF
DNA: TGTGCCAGTAGCCATGCCCCCAGGGGAGGTGATAACTATGGCTACACCTTC

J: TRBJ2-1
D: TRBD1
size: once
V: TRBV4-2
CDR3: CASSQEMGADRGPYNEQFF
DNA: TGTGCCAGCAGCCAAGAAATGGGCGCCGACAGGGGCCCTTACAATGAGCAGTTCTTC

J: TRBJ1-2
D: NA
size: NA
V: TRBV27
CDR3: CASSLAPLYGYTF
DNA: TGTGCCAGCAGTTTAGCCCCCCTTTATGGCTACACCTTC

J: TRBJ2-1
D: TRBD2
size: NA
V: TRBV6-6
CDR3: CASRSLAGVSDEQFF
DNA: TGTGCCAGCAGATCCTTAGCGGGAGTCAGCGATGAGCAGTTCTTC

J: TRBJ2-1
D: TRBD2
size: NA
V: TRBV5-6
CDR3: CASSGEAGDNEQFF
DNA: TGTGCCAGCAGCGGGGAAGCGGGGGACAATGAGCAGTTCTTC

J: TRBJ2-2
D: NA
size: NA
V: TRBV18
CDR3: CASSPQDGPELFF
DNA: TGTGCCAGCTCCCCCCAGGACGGTCCGGAGCTGTTTTTT

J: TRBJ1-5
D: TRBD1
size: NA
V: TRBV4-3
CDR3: CASSQDEQGIWPQHF
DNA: TGCGCCAGCAGCCAAGACGAACAGGGGATCTGGCCCCAGCATTTT

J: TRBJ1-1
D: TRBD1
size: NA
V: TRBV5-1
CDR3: CASSGDSYTEAFF
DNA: TGCGCCAGCAGCGGGGACAGCTACACTGAAGCTTTCTTT

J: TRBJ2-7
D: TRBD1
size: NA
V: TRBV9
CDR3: CASSMGQGISYEQYF
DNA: TGTGCCAGCAGCATGGGACAGGGGATCTCCTACGAGCAGTACTTC

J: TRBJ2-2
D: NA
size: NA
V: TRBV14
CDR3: CASSQILRDSTGELFF
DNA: TGTGCCAGCAGCCAAATCTTAAGAGACTCCACCGGGGAGCTGTTTTTT

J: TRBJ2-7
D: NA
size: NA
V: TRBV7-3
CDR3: CASSLFNPGGADEQYF
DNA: TGTGCCAGCAGCTTATTTAACCCGGGGGGCGCAGACGAGCAGTACTTC